This T cell receptor (beta chain) came from a study of CD8+ T cells in alopecia areata. Whole-study context: Percent affected scalp area, the SALT score, rated treated patients' severity.

This clone was seen more than once but under ten times. Its antigen is not identified. Treatment specified: oral pan-JAK inhibitor, 5-10 mg twice daily. The ends were cut back, 6 bases at V and 3 bases at J, with 9 bases in the middle. This CDR3 has 13 residues. The germline V gene has CDR1 SNHLY and CDR2 FYNNEI. Overall study findings and caveats: Numerous expanded lesional clones remained in scalp and blood during tofacitinib. The treated group had a single nonresponder, limiting CD8+ expansion-response conclusions.

Once RNA had been extracted, it was reverse transcribed into cDNA to act as the sequencing template. TCRdb keeps only in-frame clones here, not all; method: immunoSEQ multiplex PCR. The table records around 200,000 clones, over 60% of them present only once. This specimen consisted of CD4+ T cells sorted from blood, obtained at week 4, from a patient treated with tofacitinib. The TCR was taken from a human donor with alopecia areata. The V call is TRBV2, the J call TRBJ1-5, with D perhaps matching TRBD1 (6 bases). The CDR3 sequence: CASSDRFNQPQHF. In DNA form, the CDR3 reads TGTGCCAGCAGCGACAGGTTCAATCAGCCCCAGCATTTT.